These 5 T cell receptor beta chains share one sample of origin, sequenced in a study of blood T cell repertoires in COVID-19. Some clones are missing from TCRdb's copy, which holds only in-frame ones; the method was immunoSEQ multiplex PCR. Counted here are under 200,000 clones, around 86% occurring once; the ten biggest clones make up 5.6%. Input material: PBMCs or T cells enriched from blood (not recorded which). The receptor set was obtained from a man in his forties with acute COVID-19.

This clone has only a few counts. CDR3 in DNA: TGTGCCAGCAGTTACTCCCGGACAGGAGGGAGCTATGGCTACACCTTC. This sequence encodes CASSYSRTGGSYGYTF. The chain combines TRBV6-5 with TRBJ1-2; 7 bases align to TRBD1. This CDR3 contains 16 residues. Germline CDR1 reads MNHEY; CDR2 reads SVGAGI. The junction had 8 bases not matched to a gene; V was cut back by 0 bases and J by 4 bases.

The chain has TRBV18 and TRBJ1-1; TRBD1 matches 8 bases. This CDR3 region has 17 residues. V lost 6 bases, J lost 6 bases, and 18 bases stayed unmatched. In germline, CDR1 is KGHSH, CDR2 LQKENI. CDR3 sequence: CASSPIRGKTGVAEAFF. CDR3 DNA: TGTGCCAGCTCTCCGATTAGGGGAAAGACAGGGGTTGCTGAAGCTTTCTTT.

CDR3 region: CASTEQGVLGNTIYF. The CDR3 DNA is TGTGCCAGCACCGAACAAGGGGTTCTCGGAAACACCATATATTTT. The J gene is TRBJ1-3, the V gene TRBV2; a weak D match, TRBD1 (5 bases). Looked up from germline, CDR1 is SNHLY and CDR2 is FYNNEI. CDR3 length: 15 amino acids. V lost 7 bases and J lost 4, with 17 bases in between.

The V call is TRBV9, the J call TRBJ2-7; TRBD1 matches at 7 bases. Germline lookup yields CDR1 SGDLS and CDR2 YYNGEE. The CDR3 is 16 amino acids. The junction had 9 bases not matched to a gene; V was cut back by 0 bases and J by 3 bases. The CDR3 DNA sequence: TGTGCCAGCAGCGTAGCTACGGCTGGGACAGTCTACGAGCAGTACTTC. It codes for CASSVATAGTVYEQYF.

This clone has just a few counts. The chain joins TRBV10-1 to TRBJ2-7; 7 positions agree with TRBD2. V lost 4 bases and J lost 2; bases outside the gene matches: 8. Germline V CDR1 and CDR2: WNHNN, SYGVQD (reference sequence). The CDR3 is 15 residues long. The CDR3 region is CASSGKRDLPYEQYF. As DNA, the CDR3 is TGCGCCAGCAGTGGGAAGCGGGATCTCCCCTACGAGCAGTACTTC.